Ten or more counts support the clone carrying this T cell receptor beta chain. The antigen is not known. The sample originates from a study of blood T cells in healthy people across ages. General observations from the study: There was a strong correlation between TCR beta diversity and naive T cell percentage.

Through a sample-barcoded 5' primer and a J-beta primer mix, a second PCR was run for roughly 7 to 11 cycles. In TCRdb, the 5' RACE reads were re-called with MiXCR into one record per CDR3 protein. The table includes around 1,800,000 distinct CDR3 sequences, roughly 43% detected once. CDR3 length: 14 amino acids. V was cut by 0 bases and J by 3 bases, with 7 bases left in between. Per the germline V gene, CDR1 is SGHTA and CDR2 is FQGNSA. The sequencing input was blood. The chain joins TRBV7-2 to TRBJ2-3, with D unresolved. The source of this sequence is a human donor in good health. CDR3 sequence reads: CASSLAPNTDTQYF. Written as DNA, the CDR3 is TGTGCCAGCAGCTTAGCGCCGAATACAGATACGCAGTATTTT.